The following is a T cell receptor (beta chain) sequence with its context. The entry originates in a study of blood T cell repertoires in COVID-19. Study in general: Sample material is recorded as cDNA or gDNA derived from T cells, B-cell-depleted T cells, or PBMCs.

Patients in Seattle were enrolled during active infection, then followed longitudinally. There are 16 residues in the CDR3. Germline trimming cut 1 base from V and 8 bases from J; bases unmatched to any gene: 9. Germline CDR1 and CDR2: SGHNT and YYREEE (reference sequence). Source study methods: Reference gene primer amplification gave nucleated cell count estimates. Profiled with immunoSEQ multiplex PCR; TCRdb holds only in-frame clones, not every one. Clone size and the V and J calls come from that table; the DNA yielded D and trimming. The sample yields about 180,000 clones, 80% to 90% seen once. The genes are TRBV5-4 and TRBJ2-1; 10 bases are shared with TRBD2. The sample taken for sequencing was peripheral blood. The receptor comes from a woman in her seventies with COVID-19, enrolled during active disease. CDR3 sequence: CASSLRLAGDIDEQFF. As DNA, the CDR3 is TGTGCCAGCAGCTTGCGCCTAGCGGGAGATATAGATGAGCAGTTCTTC.